Each of the 4 T cell receptor beta chains below was sequenced from the same sample in a study of patients and donors after allogeneic stem cell transplantation. MiXCR, run by TCRdb on the RT-PCR reads, gives a single entry per CDR3 protein. The sample has about 230,000 distinct CDR3 sequences, 13% to 15% seen once. The material sequenced was blood, either unsorted or a sorted T cell fraction (not recorded which). These receptors all come from a human donor who was either an allogeneic HSCT recipient or a stem cell or donor lymphocyte infusion donor (not recorded which). It is not recorded whose cells these are; they may come from a transplant donor.

This clonotype was detected many times. The chain carries TRBV7-8 and TRBJ2-1; the D gene is possibly TRBD2 (6 bases). This CDR3 has 17 residues. CDR1 and CDR2 (germline): SGHVS, FQNEAQ. The ends were cut back, 3 bases at V and 5 bases at J, with 20 bases in the middle. Here the CDR3 reads CASSLAGGASRHNEQFF. CDR3 bases: TGTGCCAGCAGCTTGGCCGGAGGGGCCTCTCGACACAATGAGCAGTTCTTC.

This clonotype has just a few counts. This sequence joins TRBV12-3 or TRBV12-4 and TRBJ2-1; D call uncertain. This CDR3 is built from 11 residues. V lost 3 bases and J lost 13, with 10 bases in between. The CDR3 reads CASSLRQSQFF. In nucleotides, the CDR3 is TGTGCCAGCAGTTTGAGGCAATCTCAGTTCTTC.

V usage is TRBV7-8 and J usage is TRBJ2-5, with no clear D. From germline, CDR1 is SGHVS and CDR2 FQNEAQ. The CDR3 consists of 12 residues. V lost 2 bases and J 5 bases, leaving 6 bases between the germline ends. In DNA form, the CDR3 reads TGTGCCAGCAGCTTATTGGTCGAGACCCAGTACTTC. The encoded protein is CASSLLVETQYF.

As for this clonotype: Given a much more abundant clone one base away, this may be a read error. The rearrangement uses TRBV3-1 and TRBJ2-2, with TRBD1 matching 7 bases. The CDR3 spans 16 residues. Germline V gene sequence: CDR1 LGHDT, CDR2 YNNKEL (reference sequence). CDR3 region: CASSHRDRGGPGELSF. CDR3 nucleotide sequence: TGTGCCAGCAGCCACCGGGACAGAGGAGGCCCCGGGGAGCTGTCTTTT.